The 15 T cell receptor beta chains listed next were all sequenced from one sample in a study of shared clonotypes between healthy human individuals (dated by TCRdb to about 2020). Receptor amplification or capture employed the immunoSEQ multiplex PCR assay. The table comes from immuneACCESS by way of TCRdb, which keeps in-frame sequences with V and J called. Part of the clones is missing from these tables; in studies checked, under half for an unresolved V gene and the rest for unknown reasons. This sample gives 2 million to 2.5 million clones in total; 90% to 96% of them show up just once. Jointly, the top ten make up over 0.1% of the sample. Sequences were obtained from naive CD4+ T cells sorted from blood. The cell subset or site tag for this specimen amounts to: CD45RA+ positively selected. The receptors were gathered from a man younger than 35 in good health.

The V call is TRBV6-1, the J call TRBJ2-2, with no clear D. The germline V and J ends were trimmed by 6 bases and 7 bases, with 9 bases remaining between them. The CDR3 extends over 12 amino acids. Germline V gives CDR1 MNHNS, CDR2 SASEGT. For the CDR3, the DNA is TGTGCCAGCAGCATTGACGGCGGGGAGCTGTTTTTT. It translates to CASSIDGGELFF.

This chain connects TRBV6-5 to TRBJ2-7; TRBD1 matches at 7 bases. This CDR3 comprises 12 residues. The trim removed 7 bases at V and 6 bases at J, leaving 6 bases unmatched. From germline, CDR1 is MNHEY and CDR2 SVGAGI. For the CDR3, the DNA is TGTGCCAGCAACCACAGACAGGGCGAGCAGTACTTC. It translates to CASNHRQGEQYF.

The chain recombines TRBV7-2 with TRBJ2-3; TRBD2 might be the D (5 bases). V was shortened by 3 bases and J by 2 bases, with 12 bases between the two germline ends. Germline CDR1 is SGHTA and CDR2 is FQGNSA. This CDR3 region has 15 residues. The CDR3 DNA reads TGTGCCAGCAGCTTCTCCGGGATACACACAGATACGCAGTATTTT. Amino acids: CASSFSGIHTDTQYF.

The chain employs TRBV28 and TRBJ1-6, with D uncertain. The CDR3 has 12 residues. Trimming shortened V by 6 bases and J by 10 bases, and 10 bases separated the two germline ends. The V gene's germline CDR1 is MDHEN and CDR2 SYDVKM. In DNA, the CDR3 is TGTGCCAGCAGCCTAATAGGGTCACCCCTCCACTTT. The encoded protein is CASSLIGSPLHF.

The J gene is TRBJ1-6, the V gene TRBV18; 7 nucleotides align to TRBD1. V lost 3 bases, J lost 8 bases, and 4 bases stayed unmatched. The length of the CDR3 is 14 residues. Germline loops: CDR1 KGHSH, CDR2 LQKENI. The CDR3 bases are TGTGCCAGCTCACCGACTACAGGGGATTCACCCCTCCACTTT. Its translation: CASSPTTGDSPLHF.

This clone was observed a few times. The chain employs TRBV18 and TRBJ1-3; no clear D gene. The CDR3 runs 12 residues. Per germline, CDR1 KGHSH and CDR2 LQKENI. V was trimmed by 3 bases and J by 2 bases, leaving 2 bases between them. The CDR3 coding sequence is TGTGCCAGCTCACCGACTGGAAACACCATATATTTT. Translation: CASSPTGNTIYF.

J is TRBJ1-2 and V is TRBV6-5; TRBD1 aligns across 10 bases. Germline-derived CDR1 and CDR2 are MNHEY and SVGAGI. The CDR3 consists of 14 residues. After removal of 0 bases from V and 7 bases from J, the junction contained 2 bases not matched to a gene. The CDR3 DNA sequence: TGTGCCAGCAGTTACTCGGACAGGGGGGCTGGCTACACCTTC. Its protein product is CASSYSDRGAGYTF.

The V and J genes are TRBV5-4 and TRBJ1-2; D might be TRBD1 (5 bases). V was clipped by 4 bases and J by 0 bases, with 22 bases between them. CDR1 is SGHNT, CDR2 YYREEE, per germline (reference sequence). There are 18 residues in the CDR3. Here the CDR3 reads CASSHPLLRGASNYGYTF. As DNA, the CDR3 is TGTGCCAGCAGCCACCCGTTGTTGCGGGGCGCCTCTAACTATGGCTACACCTTC.

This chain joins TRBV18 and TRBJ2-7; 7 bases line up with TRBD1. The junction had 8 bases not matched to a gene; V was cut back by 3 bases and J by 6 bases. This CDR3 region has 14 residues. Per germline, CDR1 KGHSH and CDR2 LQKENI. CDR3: CASSPGEGGSEQYF. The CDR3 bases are TGTGCCAGCTCACCGGGGGAAGGGGGCAGCGAGCAGTACTTC.

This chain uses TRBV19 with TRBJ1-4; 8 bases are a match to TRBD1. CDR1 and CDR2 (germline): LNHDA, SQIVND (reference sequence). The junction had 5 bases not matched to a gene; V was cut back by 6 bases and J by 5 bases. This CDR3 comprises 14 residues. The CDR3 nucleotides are TGTGCCAGTAGCCGGACAGGGACGAATGAAAAACTGTTTTTT. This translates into CASSRTGTNEKLFF.

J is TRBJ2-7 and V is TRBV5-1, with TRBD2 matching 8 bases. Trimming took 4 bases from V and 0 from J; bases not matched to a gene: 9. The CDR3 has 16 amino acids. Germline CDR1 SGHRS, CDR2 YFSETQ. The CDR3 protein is CASSLGGSGASYEQYF. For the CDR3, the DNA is TGCGCCAGCAGCCTGGGGGGTAGCGGGGCCTCCTACGAGCAGTACTTC.

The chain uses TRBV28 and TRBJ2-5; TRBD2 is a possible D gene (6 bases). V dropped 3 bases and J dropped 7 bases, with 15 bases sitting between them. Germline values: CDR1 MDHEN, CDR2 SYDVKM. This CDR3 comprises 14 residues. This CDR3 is CASSLGGGSGTQYF. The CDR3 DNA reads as TGTGCCAGCAGTTTGGGTGGGGGTAGCGGGACCCAGTACTTC.

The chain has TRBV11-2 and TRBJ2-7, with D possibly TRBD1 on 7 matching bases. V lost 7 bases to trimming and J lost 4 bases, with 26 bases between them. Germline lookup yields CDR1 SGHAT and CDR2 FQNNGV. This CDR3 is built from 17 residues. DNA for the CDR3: TGTGCCAGCAAGTGGAGGGGGCCCACCGAAATGCCTTACGAGCAGTACTTC. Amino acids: CASKWRGPTEMPYEQYF.

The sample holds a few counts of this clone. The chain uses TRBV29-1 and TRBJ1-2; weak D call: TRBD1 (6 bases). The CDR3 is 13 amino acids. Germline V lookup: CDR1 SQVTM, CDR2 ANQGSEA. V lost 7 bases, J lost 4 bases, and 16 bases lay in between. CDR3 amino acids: CSALEGGGYGYTF. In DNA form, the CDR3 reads TGCAGCGCCCTCGAAGGGGGGGGCTATGGCTACACCTTC.

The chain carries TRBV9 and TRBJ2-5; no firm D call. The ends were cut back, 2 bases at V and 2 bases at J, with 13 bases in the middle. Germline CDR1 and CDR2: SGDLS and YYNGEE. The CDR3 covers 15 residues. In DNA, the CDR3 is TGTGCCAGCAGCGTTACCGACATGCCGCAAGAGACCCAGTACTTC. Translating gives CASSVTDMPQETQYF.